These 5 T cell receptor beta chains were all obtained from the same sample, sequenced in a study of T cell changes during pregnancy in multiple sclerosis (dated by TCRdb to about 2019). To prepare the library, the immunoSEQ multiplex PCR assay was applied. Sourced from immuneACCESS, this table was stored by TCRdb with only in-frame sequences that have V and J called. A share of the clones is absent; for the studies checked, an unresolved V gene accounts for under half, and the remainder has no known explanation. This sample lists about 59,000 clones; around 94% were detected once. The ten largest clones add up to 2.5% to 3% of the sample. The sample in question was CD8+ T cells from peripheral blood mononuclear cells, obtained after pregnancy. Every receptor here comes from a female donor with multiple sclerosis, enrolled in a pregnancy study.

The chain couples TRBV7-9 to TRBJ2-5; D possibly corresponds to TRBD2 (7 bases). V dropped 3 bases and J dropped 3 bases, with 11 bases sitting between them. The CDR3 is 14 residues long. Germline CDR1 is SEHNR and CDR2 is FQNEAQ (reference sequence). The CDR3 protein is CASSFSGGEETQYF. CDR3 bases: TGTGCCAGCAGCTTTTCGGGGGGCGAAGAGACCCAGTACTTC.

This CDR3 is CGVGKNTEAFF. The CDR3 coding sequence is TGTGGGGTCGGGAAGAACACTGAAGCTTTCTTT. The chain uses TRBV2 and TRBJ1-1; unclear D gene. This CDR3 is 11 amino acids long. CDR1 SNHLY and CDR2 FYNNEI come from the germline V gene. The full variable domain, rest sourced from reference TRBV2 and TRBJ1-1, is EPEVTQTPSHQVTQMGQEVILRCVPISNHLYFYWYRQILGQKVEFLVSFYNNEISEKSEIFDDQFSVERPDGSNFTLKIRSTKLEDSAMYFCGVGKNTEAFFGQGTRLTVV.

This clone showed up just a few times. The chain is built from TRBV5-4 and TRBJ1-5; D gene ambiguous. V was pared by 3 bases and J by 4 bases, with 11 bases between. The germline gives CDR1 SGHNT, CDR2 YYREEE (reference sequence). The CDR3 consists of 14 residues. CDR3 residues: CASSSYSKNQPQHF. The DNA for the CDR3 is TGTGCCAGCAGCTCATACAGCAAAAATCAGCCCCAGCATTTT.

The chain joins TRBV7-2 to TRBJ2-7; 7 positions agree with TRBD1. Losses at the gene ends were 5 bases for V and 5 bases for J; bases not matched to a gene: 15. CDR1 is SGHTA, CDR2 FQGNSA, per germline. The CDR3 is 16 residues long. CDR3: CASSIPRQGPSDEQYF. Here the CDR3 DNA reads TGTGCCAGCAGCATTCCCCGACAGGGACCTTCGGACGAGCAGTACTTC.

This rearrangement joins TRBV2 to TRBJ2-3; D unclear. With 4 bases removed from V and 3 bases from J, the gap between germline ends came to 11 bases. The CDR3 has 14 residues. Per the germline V gene, CDR1 is SNHLY and CDR2 is FYNNEI. In DNA, the CDR3 is TGTGCCAGCAGTGGATTCCCAGATACAGATACGCAGTATTTT. It codes for CASSGFPDTDTQYF.